This T cell receptor beta chain was captured by sequencing in a study of T cell repertoires in aging, cancer and after chemotherapy. Per germline, CDR1 KGHDR and CDR2 SFDVKD. After removal of 9 bases from V and 5 bases from J, the junction contained 8 bases not matched to a gene. The CDR3 has 15 residues. In this sample, this clonotype turned up a few times. Rearranged V-D-J TRB sequences were amplified with a mixed TRB-A/B primer pool. TCRdb analysed the multiplex PCR reads with MiXCR anew, one entry per CDR3 protein. The repertoire holds 4,000 to 5,000 distinct CDR3 sequences, with about 24% as singletons. Peripheral blood genomic DNA, not sorted cells or RNA, was the template.

This chain uses TRBV24-1 with TRBJ1-4, with 10 bases that match TRBD1. The source material was blood. This TCR came from a human donor with a blood cancer. This chain's CDR3 is CATVIWDRGNEKLFF. In nucleotides, the CDR3 is TGTGCCACCGTGATCTGGGACAGGGGCAATGAAAAACTGTTTTTT.